The 24 T cell receptor beta chains below all came from one sample that was sequenced in a study of STAT5B mutations in CD4+ large granular lymphocyte leukemia. Here immunoSEQ multiplex PCR was the method, and the copy in TCRdb shows in-frame clones only, minus some. Of tens of thousands of clones in the sample, about two thirds were seen once. Sequencing was carried out using CD4+ T cells from blood buffy coats. Receptor source: a human donor in good health.

The genes are TRBV20-1 and TRBJ1-2; D is ambiguous. V lost 5 bases to trimming and J lost 8 bases, with 12 bases between them. The CDR3 has 11 residues. Germline values: CDR1 DFQATT, CDR2 SNEGSKA (reference sequence). Written as DNA, the CDR3 is TGCAGTGCTGGCTGGATGGACGGCTACACCTTC. Translation: CSAGWMDGYTF.

This rearrangement joins TRBV5-6 to TRBJ2-5; D assignment may be TRBD1 or TRBD2 (5 bases each). The CDR3 runs 17 residues. The V gene's germline CDR1 is SGHDT and CDR2 YYEEEE. Trimming took off 4 bases at V and 4 bases at J, with 23 bases between the two ends. The CDR3 reads CASSGPPGLGRRETQYF. The DNA of the CDR3 is TGTGCCAGCAGCGGACCCCCGGGGCTAGGGAGACGAGAGACCCAGTACTTC.

The chain has TRBV7-9 and TRBJ2-1; D unresolved. The V end lost 1 base, the J end lost 9 bases, and 4 bases lay between the germline ends. The CDR3 totals 11 residues. The V gene's germline CDR1 is SEHNR and CDR2 FQNEAQ (reference sequence). CDR3 DNA sequence: TGTGCCAGCAGCTTAGAGGGTGAGCAGTTCTTC. Translating it yields CASSLEGEQFF.

V is TRBV5-1 and J is TRBJ2-7, with TRBD2 matching 7 bases. The J segment lost 2 bases and the V segment lost 4 bases, leaving 15 bases of the junction unmatched. This CDR3 is 17 amino acids long. Germline CDR1 and CDR2: SGHRS and YFSETQ. The CDR3 loop is CASSRIPTGRGTYEQYF. The CDR3 nucleotides read TGCGCCAGCAGCAGAATACCAACGGGGAGGGGTACCTACGAGCAGTACTTC.

Written as DNA, the CDR3 is TGTGCCAGCTCACCTACAGGGTATAGCAATCAGCCCCAGCATTTT. It codes for CASSPTGYSNQPQHF. The genes are TRBV18 and TRBJ1-5, with TRBD1 as a possible D gene (6 bases). The germline V gene has CDR1 KGHSH and CDR2 LQKENI. The CDR3 runs 15 residues. V lost 3 bases and J 0 bases, leaving 9 bases between the germline ends.

The chain uses TRBV5-1 and TRBJ1-2; D uncertain. The CDR3 is 15 amino acids. Germline CDR1 SGHRS, CDR2 YFSETQ. Trimming took off 4 bases at V and 0 bases at J, with 13 bases between the two ends. CDR3 coding DNA: TGCGCCAGCAGCGGATCCTCGGGTCCTAACTATGGCTACACCTTC. It encodes CASSGSSGPNYGYTF.

The chain couples TRBV10-3 to TRBJ1-1; no clear D. From germline, CDR1 is ENHRY and CDR2 SYGVKD. The CDR3 contains 15 residues. The germline V and J ends were trimmed by 2 bases and 1 base, with 11 bases remaining between them. The CDR3 DNA follows: TGTGCCATCAGTGAGGCAGGACGAGAGAACACTGAAGCTTTCTTT. Translating gives CAISEAGRENTEAFF.

This clone was recorded once. V and J are TRBV28 and TRBJ1-5; TRBD1 might be the D (5 bases). CDR1 and CDR2 (germline): MDHEN, SYDVKM. V was clipped by 3 bases and J by 6 bases, with 12 bases between them. The CDR3 spans 14 residues. Written as DNA, the CDR3 is TGTGCCAGCAGTTTTACCCGCCAGGGTCAGCCCCAGCATTTT. This sequence encodes CASSFTRQGQPQHF.

The J gene is TRBJ2-7, the V gene TRBV7-2; possible D gene TRBD1, 5 bases. Germline V gives CDR1 SGHTA, CDR2 FQGNSA. The CDR3 totals 14 residues. With 0 bases removed from V and 4 bases from J, the gap between germline ends came to 10 bases. CDR3 protein: CASSLAGPSYEQYF. The CDR3 DNA reads TGTGCCAGCAGCTTAGCGGGGCCCTCATACGAGCAGTACTTC. Full variable domain (missing parts from reference TRBV7-2 and TRBJ2-7): GAGVSQSPSNKVTEKGKDVELRCDPISGHTALYWYRQSLGQGLEFLIYFQGNSAPDKSGLPSDRFSAERTGGSVSTLTIQRTQQEDSAVYLCASSLAGPSYEQYFGPGTRLTVT.

The chain links TRBV4-1 to TRBJ1-6; D unclear. Trimming stripped 2 bases from V and 2 bases from J, with 10 bases between. Per the germline V gene, CDR1 is MGHRA and CDR2 is YSYEKL. The CDR3 has 16 residues. The DNA of the CDR3 is TGCGCCAGCAGCCAACGGACGTATGCCTATAATTCACCCCTCCACTTT. This gives the protein CASSQRTYAYNSPLHF.

J is TRBJ2-2 and V is TRBV19; D tentatively reads TRBD1 or TRBD2 (6 bases each). Looked up from germline, CDR1 is LNHDA and CDR2 is SQIVND (reference sequence). This CDR3 is built from 16 residues. Trimming pared 6 bases from V and 3 bases from J, leaving 17 bases between. The CDR3 DNA reads TGTGCCAGTAGCCTAAACGCGGGACATGACACCGGGGAGCTGTTTTTT. Its protein is CASSLNAGHDTGELFF.

This chain connects TRBV28 to TRBJ2-5; D not resolved. This CDR3 comprises 13 residues. CDR1 and CDR2 from the germline V gene are MDHEN and SYDVKM. Between the trimmed V and J ends, which lost 3 bases and 5 bases, there was a span of 10 bases. CDR3 in DNA: TGTGCCAGCAGTTTCGGACCACGGGAGACCCAGTACTTC. Translation gives CASSFGPRETQYF.

The chain employs TRBV7-2 and TRBJ2-5; TRBD2 matches 16 bases. J lost 1 base, V lost 2 bases, and 7 bases had no gene match. Germline loops: CDR1 SGHTA, CDR2 FQGNSA. This CDR3 has 19 residues. CDR3 amino acids: CASSLSGTSGGVSQETQYF. The CDR3 nucleotides read TGTGCCAGCAGCTTAAGCGGGACTAGCGGGGGGGTGAGCCAAGAGACCCAGTACTTC.

The chain recombines TRBV4-3 with TRBJ2-1, with a tentative D call TRBD1 (5 bases). CDR1 and CDR2 from the germline V gene are LGHNA and YSLEER. V lost 2 bases, J lost 7 bases, and 12 bases lay in between. There are 14 residues in the CDR3. The CDR3 sequence is CASSQFLAGNEQFF. CDR3 sequence (DNA): TGCGCCAGCAGCCAATTCTTAGCAGGGAATGAGCAGTTCTTC.

This clone was seen a single time. The rearrangement joins TRBV7-7 to TRBJ2-2; 10 positions match TRBD1. J lost 1 base, V lost 4 bases, and 3 bases had no gene match. Germline V gene sequence: CDR1 SSHAT, CDR2 FNYEAQ (reference sequence). This CDR3 region has 16 residues. The CDR3 DNA follows: TGTGCCAGCAGCTCAGGGACAGGGGTGAACACCGGGGAGCTGTTTTTT. This sequence encodes CASSSGTGVNTGELFF.

This clone was recorded only once. The rearrangement joins TRBV10-1 to TRBJ2-2, with 7 bases lining up with TRBD1. The CDR3 length is 14 residues. In germline, CDR1 is WNHNN, CDR2 SYGVQD (reference sequence). V gave up 4 bases and J gave up 7 bases; unmatched junction bases: 6. Here the CDR3 reads CASSARQGIGELFF. CDR3 DNA: TGCGCCAGCAGTGCCAGACAGGGTATCGGGGAGCTGTTTTTT.

This clone is a singleton in its sample. This chain joins TRBV6-6 and TRBJ2-2, with 7 bases aligning to TRBD2. This CDR3 has 16 residues. The germline CDR1 and CDR2 sequences are MNHNY and SVGAGI (reference sequence). J was trimmed by 0 bases and V by 5 bases; bases with no gene match: 6. This CDR3 reads CASSLGGGSNTGELFF. The CDR3 DNA follows: TGTGCCAGCAGTCTTGGGGGGGGGTCGAACACCGGGGAGCTGTTTTTT.

Only one count was recorded for this clone. The chain is built from TRBV5-8 and TRBJ2-7; no reliable D call. This CDR3 contains 11 residues. CDR1 SGHTS and CDR2 YDEGEE come from the germline V gene. V shed 3 bases and J shed 7 bases, with 8 bases lying between them. The chain's CDR3 is CASSSMGEQYF. CDR3 coding DNA: TGTGCCAGCAGCTCGATGGGAGAGCAGTACTTC.

The rearrangement joins TRBV7-2 to TRBJ1-2; unclear D gene. V lost 0 bases, J lost 4 bases, and 9 bases lay in between. CDR3 length: 14 amino acids. Germline V gene sequence: CDR1 SGHTA, CDR2 FQGNSA. CDR3 in amino acids: CASSLALAGYGYTF. The CDR3 DNA follows: TGTGCCAGCAGCTTAGCGCTGGCAGGCTATGGCTACACCTTC.

The chain combines TRBV7-6 with TRBJ2-1; D not resolved. The V gene's germline CDR1 is SGHVS and CDR2 FNYEAQ. This CDR3 contains 16 residues. Trimming removed 6 bases from V and 3 bases from J, with 18 bases in between. The CDR3 region is CASSPGRALSYNEQFF. The CDR3 DNA is TGTGCCAGCAGTCCCGGCCGGGCCCTTAGCTACAATGAGCAGTTCTTC.

This sequence joins TRBV5-4 and TRBJ1-6; 7 positions match TRBD1. Germline V gives CDR1 SGHNT, CDR2 YYREEE (reference sequence). Trimming removed 5 bases from V and 9 bases from J; junction bases left unmatched: 11. The CDR3 is 15 residues long. The CDR3 reads CASSLPGQMGSPLHF. CDR3 DNA sequence: TGTGCCAGCAGTCTCCCGGGACAGATGGGTTCACCCCTCCACTTT.

This sequence joins TRBV30 and TRBJ2-7; possibly TRBD1 or TRBD2 for D (5 bases each). Trimming pared 2 bases from V and 4 bases from J, leaving 12 bases between. Germline CDR1 GTSNPN, CDR2 SVGIG (reference sequence). The CDR3 runs to 13 residues. This CDR3 is CAWSPGGGYEQYF. The CDR3 DNA reads TGTGCCTGGAGTCCAGGTGGGGGATACGAGCAGTACTTC. Full variable domain (remainder filled in from reference TRBV30 and TRBJ2-7): SQTIHQWPATLVQPVGSPLSLECTVEGTSNPNLYWYRQAAGRGLQLLFYSVGIGQISSEVPQNLSASRPQDRQFILSSKKLLLSDSGFYLCAWSPGGGYEQYFGPGTRLTVT.

The chain recombines TRBV14 with TRBJ1-1; tentatively, D is TRBD1 (5 bases). Trimming took 4 bases from V and 7 from J, leaving 13 bases between them. The CDR3 has 13 residues. The V gene's germline CDR1 is SGHDN and CDR2 FVKESK. CDR3 nucleotides: TGTGCCAGCAGCCCGAAGCGGCAGGGTGAAGCTTTCTTT. This translates into CASSPKRQGEAFF.

This chain connects TRBV15 to TRBJ2-5; no reliable D call. With 1 base removed from V and 7 bases from J, the gap between germline ends came to 7 bases. Germline values: CDR1 LNHNV, CDR2 YYDKDF (reference sequence). This CDR3 has 12 residues. The CDR3 reads CATSRAAGTQYF. CDR3 bases: TGTGCCACCAGCAGAGCGGCCGGGACCCAGTACTTC.